The sequence of this T cell receptor (beta chain) was determined in a study of T cell repertoires in cytomegalovirus infection. The wider study: An indication of both CMV infection and matching HLA type came from public TCR beta signatures.

This clonotype turned up a few times. What it recognizes is unknown. The study's findings and limits: What dominated the ex vivo response were HLA-C-restricted CMV-specific TCR beta clonotypes. Using cumulative public TCR beta family frequency, the authors identified those who carried CMV together with the relevant HLA.

V gave up 1 base and J gave up 6 bases, with 7 bases separating them. From germline, CDR1 is SEHNR and CDR2 FQNEAQ (reference sequence). This CDR3 region has 13 residues. TCRdb re-called the reads with MiXCR, one entry per CDR3 protein. Of just under 300,000 distinct CDR3 sequences in the sample, 9.6% are singletons; the top ten hold more than 2.5%. The rearrangement joins TRBV7-9 to TRBJ2-1, with D hard to call. The receptor was derived from a human donor in good health (CMV status not recorded). Some clones in this sample may be carry-over from other donors' samples. The sample comprised PBMCs. CDR3 nucleotides: TGTGCCAGCAGCTTAGTTCCATCCAATGAGCAGTTCTTC. Protein sequence: CASSLVPSNEQFF.